This TCR beta chain originates from a study of T cell responses to AZD1222 COVID-19 vaccine (dated by TCRdb to 2020 to 2023). A note on the overall study: AZD1222 recipients given second doses at about 4 weeks or at about 12 weeks were pooled, since spike-specific TCR depth and breadth were not found to differ between the two schedules. A total of just over 230 trial participants underwent TCR sequencing, of whom 207 had received two doses of AZD1222 and about 26 had received two doses of the MenACWY control vaccine. Trial participants were enrolled by age into subgroups of 18-55, 56-69 and 70-plus years, and around 150, 28 and 57 TCR-sequenced participants, respectively, were included in these subgroups.

Results the study describes overall, beyond this receptor: Conclusions about previously exposed vaccinees are limited, since just five or six AZD1222 recipients were seropositive for SARS-CoV-2 at baseline. No day 14 peak-response samples were available, so repertoires were characterized only after the peak T cell response. The 56-69-year group was small, and its depth increase did not reach significance, likely because of low power. Spike-specific TCR breadth and depth rose significantly after two AZD1222 doses compared with day 0 and with MenACWY recipients. Reportedly, almost half of the unique spike-specific TCRs recognized epitopes lying outside the regions that are mutated in the B.1.351 and B.1.1.7 variants. Participants were mostly white British, with more females than males. The authors suggested clonal diversity may have been underestimated. The whole spike protein was spanned by vaccine-associated CD4 TCRs, and dominant responses were seen in regions 160-218 and 743-854.

The CDR3 regions of human TCRbeta chains were analyzed by immunosequencing. The authors processed their data as follows. Repertoire TCRs were checked for matches against a reference library of SARS-CoV-2-specific TCRs that had been generated using the MIRA antigen-specificity platform. Breadth meant the fraction of unique TCRs that were SARS-CoV-2-associated, whereas depth meant the fraction of total T cells that were SARS-CoV-2-associated. Using the MIRA data, every spike-specific TCR was mapped to the spike region that the TCR reacted to and assigned to either a CD4 or a CD8 class. Log10-transformed breadth and depth values were compared by one-way ANOVA with Sidak's multiple comparisons tests. TCRdb holds this immuneACCESS table with in-frame rearrangements only. Some clones are missing; in checked studies, unresolved V genes explain under half, and the rest has no known cause. The V and J calls and the clone size are those of that table, but D and trimming were determined from the DNA. The sample contains around 95,000 clones, about 88% of them found a single time. The leading ten clones occupy more than 1.5% of the sample.

A single count supports this clone. The clone's antigen remains unknown. Within one base of it there is no much larger clone, and no base qualities were kept. The sample's time point label is to be understood as: baseline before first vaccination. The vaccinee samples were drawn from two UK trials, COV001 and COV002, one of which was a single-blind randomized controlled phase 2/3 trial testing AZD1222 (ChAdOx1 nCoV-19) in healthy adults. For TCRbeta chain sequencing, PBMC samples from trial participants were taken at day 0 and at day 28 after the second dose. Sequencing used peripheral blood, obtained on day 0 of AZD1222 vaccination. The sequence was obtained from an adult in good health.

The DNA is TGTGCCAGTCTGGGCCAGCGGGAGGTTAACAGGAGGCAGTTCTTC. Its amino acids are CASLGQREVNRRQFF. This sequence uses TRBV21-1 and TRBJ2-1; the table names TRBD2, a call not compared with the DNA. TRBV21-1 is termed a pseudogene. Its CDR3 holds 15 amino acids, cysteine through phenylalanine. The retained sequence is limited to the CDR3, 45 bases, with the frame set at the first base.